The next 23 T cell receptor beta chains were all read from a single sample in a study of post-analysis software for immune sequencing data. General observations from the study: TRBV5-6, TRBV5-1 and TRBV20-1 were among four or five TRBV segments more frequent in patients than controls.

Which antigens these TCRs recognize remains unknown. TCR beta cDNA libraries included unique molecular identifiers. TCRdb processed the PCR reads anew with MiXCR; each CDR3 protein has one entry. Of roughly 700,000 distinct CDR3 sequences listed, 25% to 30% were seen once; the top ten hold 0.56%. The sample consisted of blood. These receptors came from a girl aged 5-17 years with multiple sclerosis.

The chain uses TRBV6-5 and TRBJ2-1; 9 bases map to TRBD1. The CDR3 contains 15 residues. Germline-derived CDR1 and CDR2 are MNHEY and SVGAGI. V lost 7 bases, J lost 4 bases, and 8 bases stayed unmatched. This CDR3 reads CASNPQTGGYNEQFF. Here the CDR3 DNA reads TGTGCCAGCAATCCGCAGACAGGGGGTTACAATGAGCAGTTCTTC.

This chain links TRBV20-1 with TRBJ2-1; perhaps TRBD2 as D (6 bases). The CDR3 loop spans 16 amino acids. The V gene's germline CDR1 is DFQATT and CDR2 SNEGSKA (reference sequence). V was pared by 5 bases and J by 3 bases, with 20 bases between. Here the CDR3 reads CSAELAGRLFYNEQFF. CDR3 in DNA: TGCAGTGCTGAACTAGCCGGCCGCCTATTCTACAATGAGCAGTTCTTC.

Points on this clonotype: This may be a read error: a much more frequent sequence differs by one nucleotide. The V gene is TRBV10-3, the J gene TRBJ1-2; TRBD1 agrees at 8 bases. The CDR3 runs 14 residues. The germline V gene has CDR1 ENHRY and CDR2 SYGVKD. CDR3 nucleotide sequence: TGTGCCATCAGTGACGACAGGGGCTCGAGTGGCTGCACCTTC. This encodes CAISDDRGSSGCTF.

The J gene is TRBJ1-6, the V gene TRBV4-3; D is perhaps TRBD1 (6 bases). The length of the CDR3 is 13 residues. Trimming pared 2 bases from V and 13 bases from J, leaving 12 bases between. The V gene's germline CDR1 is LGHNA and CDR2 YSLEER. CDR3 loop: CASSQITGFPLHF. The CDR3 nucleotides are TGCGCCAGCAGCCAAATAACAGGGTTCCCCCTCCACTTT.

In its sample, this clonotype was seen a few times. This rearrangement joins TRBV5-1 to TRBJ2-3; D not certain. Trimming cost V 0 bases and J 1 base, with 9 bases left between them. Looked up from germline, CDR1 is SGHRS and CDR2 is YFSETQ. The CDR3 spans 15 residues. CDR3 DNA sequence: TGCGCCAGCAGCTTGGGGACCCAAGGCACAGATACGCAGTATTTT. Encoded protein: CASSLGTQGTDTQYF. Using reference TRBV5-1 and TRBJ2-3 for the parts outside the CDR3, the full variable domain is KAGVTQTPRYLIKTRGQQVTLSCSPISGHRSVSWYQQTPGQGLQFLFEYFSETQRNKGNFPGRFSGRQFSNSRSEMNVSTLELGDSALYLCASSLGTQGTDTQYFGPGTRLTVL.

Of note for this clonotype: A much more abundant neighbour one base away suggests this may be a read error. V and J are TRBV4-3 and TRBJ2-1; possible D gene TRBD1, 6 bases. The CDR3 runs to 14 residues. V was pared by 5 bases and J by 8 bases, with 16 bases between. Germline V lookup: CDR1 LGHNA, CDR2 YSLEER. The CDR3 protein is CASSLRQDCDEQFF. In DNA form, the CDR3 reads TGCGCCAGCAGCTTAAGACAGGATTGTGATGAGCAGTTCTTC.

The sample holds a few counts of this clonotype. The chain carries TRBV10-3 and TRBJ2-7; TRBD1 matches at 9 bases. This CDR3 comprises 17 residues. V gave up 1 base and J gave up 5 bases; unmatched junction bases: 12. Germline CDR1 ENHRY, CDR2 SYGVKD. CDR3: CAISEFSWDRVSHEQYF. The CDR3 DNA follows: TGTGCCATCAGTGAGTTTTCTTGGGACAGGGTTTCCCACGAGCAGTACTTC.

This clonotype was seen a few times. The gene calls are TRBV28 and TRBJ1-2; possibly TRBD1 for D (6 bases). CDR1 is MDHEN, CDR2 SYDVKM, per germline. CDR3 size: 11 residues. V lost 7 bases, J lost 3 bases, and 6 bases lay in between. The CDR3 here is CASNRDYGYTF. In DNA form, the CDR3 reads TGTGCCAGCAACAGGGACTATGGCTACACCTTC.

This sequence joins TRBV5-5 and TRBJ2-6; 12 bases match TRBD1. V trimming: 1 base; J trimming: 6 bases; junction bases outside the gene matches: 17. The CDR3 loop spans 21 amino acids. The germline V gene has CDR1 SGHKS and CDR2 YYEKEE (reference sequence). The CDR3 sequence: CASSLRPGQGAAISLANVLTF. DNA of the CDR3: TGTGCCAGCAGCTTGAGACCGGGACAGGGGGCGGCGATCTCGCTGGCCAACGTCCTGACTTTC.

The rearrangement links TRBV4-3 to TRBJ1-4, with D maybe TRBD1 (6 bases). Germline CDR1 is LGHNA and CDR2 is YSLEER. The CDR3 runs to 20 residues. V shed 1 base and J shed 5 bases, with 26 bases lying between them. The CDR3 here is CASSQAPRPGEYRANEKLFF. CDR3 nucleotide sequence: TGCGCCAGCAGCCAAGCACCTCGGCCAGGGGAATACCGGGCGAATGAAAAACTGTTTTTT.

In its sample, this clonotype was seen many times. The chain uses TRBV4-3 and TRBJ2-3; TRBD2 aligns across 7 bases. Trimming removed 5 bases from V and 3 bases from J; junction bases left unmatched: 5. This CDR3 comprises 14 residues. The germline V gene has CDR1 LGHNA and CDR2 YSLEER. CDR3 DNA: TGCGCCAGCAGCGTCGCGGGAGAGACAGATACGCAGTATTTT. Protein product: CASSVAGETDTQYF.

This clonotype was counted a few times. V gene TRBV11-2 combines with J gene TRBJ2-3; possible D gene TRBD2, 6 bases. The germline V gene encodes CDR1 SGHAT and CDR2 FQNNGV. The V end was cut by 5 bases, the J end by 2 bases, with 14 bases between. This CDR3 contains 15 residues. This chain's CDR3 is CASSPGSESTDTQYF. The CDR3 nucleotides are TGTGCCAGCAGCCCCGGGAGCGAATCCACAGATACGCAGTATTTT.

The chain employs TRBV7-9 and TRBJ2-7; D is uncertain. The CDR3 spans 13 residues. The V and J ends lost 8 bases and 2 bases respectively, with 13 bases between them. CDR1 and CDR2 (germline): SEHNR, FQNEAQ (reference sequence). The CDR3, as DNA: TGTGCCAGCTCACTTGCCTGGCCCTACGAGCAGTACTTC. This sequence encodes CASSLAWPYEQYF.

The V and J genes are TRBV5-1 and TRBJ1-1, with D hard to call. Trimming stripped 1 base from V and 0 bases from J, with 13 bases between. The CDR3 totals 16 residues. The germline CDR1 and CDR2 sequences are SGHRS and YFSETQ. The CDR3, as DNA: TGCGCCAGCAGCTTGTCTAGGACGGCAATGAACACTGAAGCTTTCTTT. Translation: CASSLSRTAMNTEAFF. Full variable domain (remainder filled in from reference TRBV5-1 and TRBJ1-1): KAGVTQTPRYLIKTRGQQVTLSCSPISGHRSVSWYQQTPGQGLQFLFEYFSETQRNKGNFPGRFSGRQFSNSRSEMNVSTLELGDSALYLCASSLSRTAMNTEAFFGQGTRLTVV.

This clonotype was seen a few times. Relative to the germline gene, one junction end is altered; a read error may explain this. The chain is built from TRBV7-7 and TRBJ2-3; a weak D match, TRBD2 (7 bases). The CDR3 covers 15 residues. CDR1 and CDR2 (germline): SSHAT, FNYEAQ (reference sequence). CDR3 protein: CASSLGGGVQDTQYF. In DNA, the CDR3 is TGTGCTAGCAGCTTAGGAGGGGGGGTCCAGGATACGCAGTATTTT. Full variable domain (missing parts from reference TRBV7-7 and TRBJ2-3): GAGVSQSPRYKVTKRGQDVTLRCDPISSHATLYWYQQALGQGPEFLTYFNYEAQPDKSGLPSDRFSAERPEGSISTLTIQRTEQRDSAMYRCASSLGGGVQDTQYFGPGTRLTVL.

This chain connects TRBV5-1 to TRBJ1-2; TRBD1 matches 7 bases. Looked up from germline, CDR1 is SGHRS and CDR2 is YFSETQ. The trim removed 1 base at V and 2 bases at J, leaving 2 bases unmatched. The CDR3 covers 14 residues. The CDR3 DNA follows: TGCGCCAGCAGCTTGAGGGACAGCAACTATGGCTACACCTTC. Translating it yields CASSLRDSNYGYTF.

This clonotype was detected a few times. The chain carries TRBV12-3 or TRBV12-4 and TRBJ2-7; a possible D gene is TRBD1 (5 bases). The CDR3 totals 14 residues. V was cut by 3 bases and J by 0 bases, with 9 bases left in between. In DNA form, the CDR3 reads TGTGCCAGCAGTTTGTCAGGGCCCTCCTACGAGCAGTACTTC. It yields the protein CASSLSGPSYEQYF.

This clonotype was observed a few times. The chain couples TRBV20-1 to TRBJ2-7; 8 bases are a match to TRBD2. Germline V gene data show CDR1 as DFQATT and CDR2 as SNEGSKA (reference sequence). This CDR3 contains 14 residues. The trim removed 6 bases at V and 3 bases at J, leaving 10 bases unmatched. CDR3 coding DNA: TGCAGTGCCCAACCGACTAGCGAGCTCTACGAGCAGTACTTC. Its protein is CSAQPTSELYEQYF.

This chain connects TRBV20-1 to TRBJ2-5, with D perhaps TRBD2 (7 bases). The J call may not be correct, given that the DNA end is closer to TRBJ2-7. From germline, CDR1 is DFQATT and CDR2 SNEGSKA (reference sequence). The CDR3 has 13 residues. CDR3 loop: CSAIREGGGEQYF. The DNA for the CDR3 is TGCAGTGCTATAAGGGAGGGAGGGGGCGAGCAGTACTTC.

The rearrangement uses TRBV6-6 and TRBJ1-5; D is unresolved. Trimming pared 6 bases from V and 7 bases from J, leaving 13 bases between. The CDR3 spans 13 residues. CDR1 is MNHNY, CDR2 SVGAGI, per germline (reference sequence). The CDR3 DNA reads as TGTGCCAGCAGGTACGAGTCCGGGCAGCCCCAGCATTTT. Translation gives CASRYESGQPQHF.

The chain has TRBV3-1 and TRBJ2-4; a weak D match, TRBD1 (5 bases). The tail of the sequence fits TRBJ2-7 better, so the J call may be wrong. This CDR3 region has 15 residues. Germline loops: CDR1 LGHDT, CDR2 YNNKEL (reference sequence). The CDR3 here is CASSQGSGRVDEQYF. CDR3 DNA sequence: TGTGCCAGCAGCCAAGGATCCGGCAGGGTGGACGAGCAGTACTTC.

This sequence joins TRBV29-1 and TRBJ1-1; unclear D gene. V shed 2 bases and J shed 6 bases, with 10 bases lying between them. The CDR3 contains 12 residues. The germline gives CDR1 SQVTM, CDR2 ANQGSEA. The CDR3 DNA follows: TGCAGCGTTGAATCCCGACGGGCTGAAGCTTTCTTT. This gives the protein CSVESRRAEAFF.

Points on this clonotype: This sequence may be a read error, since a much larger clone differs from it by one base. V usage is TRBV25-1 and J usage is TRBJ2-5; 7 bases fit TRBD2. The length of the CDR3 is 12 residues. Germline V gives CDR1 MGHDK, CDR2 SYGVNS. The CDR3 loop is CAGSPGGSVQYF. The DNA of the CDR3 is TGTGCCGGCAGTCCGGGCGGGAGTGTTCAGTACTTC.